Below are 16 T cell receptor beta chains sequenced from a single sample in a study of T cell changes during pregnancy in multiple sclerosis. Assay used: immunoSEQ multiplex PCR; TCRdb lists only in-frame clones, some missing. The sample yields about 69,000 clones, 88% seen once. Sequenced here: peripheral blood, sampled before pregnancy. The receptors stem from a female donor with multiple sclerosis, enrolled in a pregnancy study.

J is TRBJ1-2 and V is TRBV30; 9 bases agree with TRBD1. CDR3 length: 16 residues. The germline CDR1 and CDR2 sequences are GTSNPN and SVGIG (reference sequence). V trimming: 1 base; J trimming: 8 bases; junction bases outside the gene matches: 14. CDR3 DNA sequence: TGTGCCTGGAGTGCGTTGCCCGGGACAGGGTACGAGGGCTACACCTTC. It encodes CAWSALPGTGYEGYTF.

The chain has TRBV7-9 and TRBJ1-1; no clear D. This CDR3 spans 12 amino acids. Trimming stripped 3 bases from V and 4 bases from J, with 6 bases between. From germline, CDR1 is SEHNR and CDR2 FQNEAQ (reference sequence). The CDR3 DNA reads TGTGCCAGCAGCTTTCCTTCCACTGAAGCTTTCTTT. Its translation is CASSFPSTEAFF.

This chain links TRBV5-6 with TRBJ1-1; TRBD1 might be the D (6 bases). Germline V gene data show CDR1 as SGHDT and CDR2 as YYEEEE. This CDR3 has 16 amino acids. V lost 0 bases to trimming and J lost 1 base, with 13 bases between them. CDR3 sequence: CASSLVWGQPNTEAFF. The CDR3 bases are TGTGCCAGCAGCTTGGTCTGGGGGCAGCCGAACACTGAAGCTTTCTTT.

The gene calls are TRBV5-8 and TRBJ2-1; D is possibly TRBD2 (6 bases). The germline V gene has CDR1 SGHTS and CDR2 YDEGEE. CDR3 length equals 15 residues. The V and J ends lost 2 bases and 8 bases respectively, with 17 bases between them. The CDR3 DNA reads TGTGCCAGCAGCTTAGCGGGTCTCCACTCCGATGAGCAGTTCTTC. Its protein is CASSLAGLHSDEQFF.

CDR3 residues: CASSQLAGGTGELFF. CDR3 coding DNA: TGCGCCAGCAGCCAACTAGCGGGAGGCACCGGGGAGCTGTTTTTT. V usage is TRBV5-1 and J usage is TRBJ2-2, with 12 positions matching TRBD2. Germline CDR1 SGHRS, CDR2 YFSETQ. CDR3 length: 15 amino acids. J gave up 4 bases and V 4 bases, and 2 bases lay outside the gene matches.

The chain couples TRBV19 to TRBJ2-3, with a weak D call TRBD2 (6 bases). V shed 4 bases and J shed 0 bases, with 11 bases lying between them. Germline assignment: CDR1 LNHDA and CDR2 SQIVND (reference sequence). The CDR3 sequence is 15 residues long. This CDR3 is CASSNSGTSTDTQYF. As DNA, the CDR3 is TGTGCCAGTAGTAATAGCGGCACTAGCACAGATACGCAGTATTTT.

The rearrangement uses TRBV11-2 and TRBJ1-2, with a possible D match to TRBD1 (5 bases). The CDR3 loop spans 17 amino acids. V lost 7 bases and J 7 bases, leaving 28 bases between the germline ends. CDR1 is SGHAT, CDR2 FQNNGV, per germline. The CDR3 sequence: CASTHLGGTSFTSGYTF. The CDR3 bases are TGTGCCAGCACCCATCTGGGGGGGACGTCTTTTACCTCTGGCTACACCTTC.

The J gene is TRBJ2-1, the V gene TRBV9; 8 nucleotides agree with TRBD2. The CDR3 has 15 amino acids. CDR1 SGDLS and CDR2 YYNGEE come from the germline V gene. J lost 0 bases, V lost 6 bases, and 5 bases had no gene match. CDR3 protein: CASNPSGSSYNEQFF. DNA of the CDR3: TGTGCCAGCAACCCAAGCGGGAGCTCCTACAATGAGCAGTTCTTC.

The chain employs TRBV30 and TRBJ2-2; weak D call: TRBD1 (5 bases). Looked up from germline, CDR1 is GTSNPN and CDR2 is SVGIG (reference sequence). CDR3 size: 13 residues. Trimming removed 1 base from V and 3 bases from J, with 6 bases in between. The CDR3 nucleotides are TGTGCCTGGAGTGGACAGTACACCGGGGAGCTGTTTTTT. Its protein is CAWSGQYTGELFF.

This rearrangement joins TRBV6-5 to TRBJ1-2; TRBD1 agrees at 9 bases. CDR1 MNHEY and CDR2 SVGAGI come from the germline V gene. This CDR3 has 16 amino acids. After removal of 4 bases from V and 4 bases from J, the junction contained 10 bases not matched to a gene. The CDR3 here is CASSSTGTGRSYGYTF. CDR3 in DNA: TGTGCCAGCAGTTCTACCGGGACAGGGAGGAGCTATGGCTACACCTTC.

V gene TRBV11-2 combines with J gene TRBJ1-5; a possible D gene is TRBD1 (5 bases). The germline V gene has CDR1 SGHAT and CDR2 FQNNGV. The ends were cut back, 6 bases at V and 6 bases at J, with 18 bases in the middle. The CDR3 loop spans 15 amino acids. CDR3 sequence reads: CASRPTGAPGQPQHF. CDR3 nucleotides: TGTGCCAGCAGACCTACAGGCGCCCCTGGTCAGCCCCAGCATTTT.

V usage is TRBV7-9 and J usage is TRBJ2-7; perhaps TRBD2 as D (6 bases). This CDR3 has 13 residues. Germline V gene sequence: CDR1 SEHNR, CDR2 FQNEAQ (reference sequence). V lost 4 bases, J lost 5 bases, and 12 bases lay in between. CDR3 sequence: CASSSRGLDEQYF. DNA for the CDR3: TGTGCCAGCAGCTCTAGGGGACTGGACGAGCAGTACTTC.

The chain has TRBV7-8 and TRBJ1-1; TRBD1 matches at 7 bases. Germline lookup yields CDR1 SGHVS and CDR2 FQNEAQ. V shed 5 bases, J shed 1 base, and the junction held 4 bases outside the gene matches. The CDR3 length is 14 residues. The chain's CDR3 is CASSIQGSNTEAFF. In DNA, the CDR3 is TGTGCCAGCAGCATACAGGGGTCGAACACTGAAGCTTTCTTT.

The rearrangement links TRBV5-4 to TRBJ2-2, with D uncertain. This CDR3 is 16 amino acids long. CDR1 and CDR2 from the germline V gene are SGHNT and YYREEE (reference sequence). V lost 0 bases and J 7 bases, leaving 16 bases between the germline ends. The CDR3 coding sequence is TGTGCCAGCAGCTTGGGGCGGCGGCAGCGTCACGGGGAGCTGTTTTTT. As protein: CASSLGRRQRHGELFF.

By share, this clone counts as medium-sized. The chain couples TRBV19 to TRBJ1-1; D is perhaps TRBD1 (5 bases). The germline gives CDR1 LNHDA, CDR2 SQIVND (reference sequence). CDR3 size: 14 residues. The germline V and J ends were trimmed by 4 bases and 7 bases, with 16 bases remaining between them. CDR3 DNA sequence: TGTGCCAGTAGTACCATGGGGGGTGGTAATGAAGCTTTCTTT. Translated: CASSTMGGGNEAFF.

The gene calls are TRBV4-2 and TRBJ2-5; weak D call: TRBD1 (5 bases). CDR1 LGHNA and CDR2 YNFKEQ come from the germline V gene. There are 14 residues in the CDR3. The ends were cut back, 1 base at V and 3 bases at J, with 9 bases in the middle. The chain's CDR3 is CASSQATVKETQYF. The CDR3 nucleotides read TGTGCCAGCAGCCAAGCGACAGTTAAAGAGACCCAGTACTTC.